The 29 T cell receptor beta chains listed next were all sequenced from one sample in a study of OX40 agonist ivuxolimab in advanced cancers. Sequenced by immunoSEQ multiplex PCR; TCRdb stores in-frame clones only, minus some. The repertoire consists of approximately 69,000 clones, with roughly 80% occurring once and the leading ten covering roughly 8%. Sequenced here: CD4+ or CD8+ T cells sorted from blood, sampled in a trial of the OX40 agonist ivuxolimab. These receptors all come from an adult with an advanced solid tumor such as melanoma, head and neck, liver or kidney cancer.

The CDR3 DNA reads as TGTGCCAGCAGCCCGCGACTAGCGGGAGGGGAGACCCAGTACTTC. This encodes CASSPRLAGGETQYF. This sequence joins TRBV5-6 and TRBJ2-5; 14 bases fit TRBD2. V lost 4 bases, J lost 5 bases, and 4 bases stayed unmatched. The CDR3 length is 15 residues. Per the germline V gene, CDR1 is SGHDT and CDR2 is YYEEEE. Complete variable domain (other parts from reference TRBV5-6 and TRBJ2-5): DAGVTQSPTHLIKTRGQQVTLRCSPKSGHDTVSWYQQALGQGPQFIFQYYEEEERQRGNFPDRFSGHQFPNYSSELNVNALLLGDSALYLCASSPRLAGGETQYFGPGTRLLVL.

The rearrangement links TRBV5-5 to TRBJ1-4, with D hard to call. CDR1 is SGHKS, CDR2 YYEKEE, per germline (reference sequence). The CDR3 totals 13 residues. V was cut by 4 bases and J by 10 bases, with 14 bases left in between. CDR3 region: CASSPGPGGKLFF. The CDR3, as DNA: TGTGCCAGCAGCCCGGGCCCGGGAGGAAAACTGTTTTTT.

The rearrangement uses TRBV27 and TRBJ2-4, with 11 bases matching TRBD1. J was trimmed by 8 bases and V by 3 bases; bases with no gene match: 3. The CDR3 is 14 amino acids. Germline CDR1 MNHEY, CDR2 SMNVEV (reference sequence). The CDR3 DNA reads as TGTGCCAGCAGTTTCGGGACAGGGGGTGACATTCAGTACTTC. It yields the protein CASSFGTGGDIQYF.

This chain connects TRBV2 to TRBJ1-5; D is undetermined. The V gene lost 5 bases and the J gene lost 0 bases, with 11 bases spanning the gap. CDR1 and CDR2 (germline): SNHLY, FYNNEI. This CDR3 has 15 amino acids. This CDR3 is CASSKGRNSNQPQHF. CDR3 coding DNA: TGTGCCAGCAGTAAAGGACGGAATAGCAATCAGCCCCAGCATTTT.

The chain recombines TRBV7-2 with TRBJ2-6; 9 positions agree with TRBD1. Germline values: CDR1 SGHTA, CDR2 FQGNSA. The CDR3 covers 15 residues. J gave up 6 bases and V 5 bases, and 5 bases lay outside the gene matches. CDR3 region: CASSPGTGKANVLTF. In DNA form, the CDR3 reads TGTGCCAGCAGCCCCGGGACAGGGAAGGCCAACGTCCTGACTTTC.

The chain combines TRBV28 with TRBJ2-3; tentatively, D is TRBD1 (7 bases). Germline V gives CDR1 MDHEN, CDR2 SYDVKM. The CDR3 is made up of 16 amino acids. V was shortened by 5 bases and J by 0 bases, with 15 bases between the two germline ends. In DNA, the CDR3 is TGTGCCAGCAGTCGGGGGACAGTAACTAGCACAGATACGCAGTATTTT. This translates into CASSRGTVTSTDTQYF.

V gene TRBV21-1 combines with J gene TRBJ2-5; the table's D call, TRBD2, has no DNA check behind it. TRBV21-1 is flagged as a pseudogene. This CDR3 comprises 19 residues. The CDR3 DNA reads as TGTGCCAGCAGCAAGAGGAGCGGGACGGTCGGCATTGAACAAGAGACCCAGTACTTC. Its protein is CASSKRSGTVGIEQETQYF.

This clone was detected only once. The V call is TRBV6-5, the J call TRBJ1-6, with a weak D call TRBD1 (5 bases). V was shortened by 2 bases and J by 7 bases, with 12 bases between the two germline ends. Per germline, CDR1 MNHEY and CDR2 SVGAGI. This CDR3 comprises 15 residues. The CDR3 region is CASSYRAGTNSPLHF. The CDR3 DNA is TGTGCCAGCAGTTACAGGGCCGGGACCAATTCACCCCTCCACTTT.

The chain couples TRBV19 to TRBJ2-7; D gene uncertain. Germline values: CDR1 LNHDA, CDR2 SQIVND (reference sequence). There are 14 residues in the CDR3. V was trimmed by 3 bases and J by 1 base, leaving 10 bases between them. The DNA for the CDR3 is TGTGCCAGTAGTATTTCCGGCGAATCCTACGAGCAGTACTTC. Translation: CASSISGESYEQYF.

The rearrangement uses TRBV10-3 and TRBJ2-1, with 8 bases aligning to TRBD2. CDR3 size: 15 residues. Trimming cost V 0 bases and J 8 bases; bases outside gene matches: 6. The germline V gene has CDR1 ENHRY and CDR2 SYGVKD. The CDR3 nucleotides are TGTGCCATCAGTGAGTCGGCGGGAGGCAGGGATGAGCAGTTCTTC. This gives the protein CAISESAGGRDEQFF.

A few counts support this clone. This chain connects TRBV7-9 to TRBJ2-7; TRBD2 matches at 12 bases. Germline values: CDR1 SEHNR, CDR2 FQNEAQ (reference sequence). J was trimmed by 6 bases and V by 1 base; bases with no gene match: 4. This CDR3 has 15 residues. CDR3 protein: CASSLGLAGATEQYF. The CDR3 DNA is TGTGCCAGCAGCTTAGGACTAGCGGGAGCTACCGAGCAGTACTTC.

The V and J genes are TRBV2 and TRBJ1-1, with D possibly being TRBD1 (5 bases). Trimming pared 9 bases from V and 1 base from J, leaving 6 bases between. CDR3 size: 11 residues. Germline V gives CDR1 SNHLY, CDR2 FYNNEI. The CDR3, as DNA: TGTGCCAGGGGGCGGAACACTGAAGCTTTCTTT. Amino acids: CARGRNTEAFF.

This clone was seen only a few times. The chain carries TRBV7-3 and TRBJ2-1; D gene unclear. V lost 0 bases and J lost 1, with 7 bases in between. From germline, CDR1 is SGHTA and CDR2 FQGTGA. The CDR3 contains 15 residues. The CDR3: CASSLTTDSYNEQFF. In DNA, the CDR3 is TGTGCCAGCAGCTTAACGACTGATTCCTACAATGAGCAGTTCTTC.

This chain joins TRBV7-2 and TRBJ1-5; 7 bases line up with TRBD1. With 5 bases clipped from V and 5 bases from J, the junction kept 6 bases outside the gene matches. The CDR3 is 14 amino acids. The germline V gene encodes CDR1 SGHTA and CDR2 FQGNSA. The CDR3 nucleotides are TGTGCCAGCAGCGGACTAGGGGGCCATCAGCCCCAGCATTTT. It is translated as CASSGLGGHQPQHF.

This clone was counted a few times. The rearrangement links TRBV5-6 to TRBJ1-5, with 7 bases fitting TRBD1. J gave up 3 bases and V 2 bases, and 2 bases lay outside the gene matches. CDR3 size: 14 residues. CDR1 is SGHDT and CDR2 is YYEEEE in the germline V gene. The CDR3 loop is CASSLQGNNQPQHF. The CDR3, as DNA: TGTGCCAGCAGCTTACAGGGGAACAATCAGCCCCAGCATTTT.

The rearrangement links TRBV6-6 to TRBJ2-7; the D gene is possibly TRBD2 (5 bases). Germline CDR1 is MNHNY and CDR2 is SVGAGI (reference sequence). With 8 bases removed from V and 0 bases from J, the gap between germline ends came to 11 bases. This CDR3 has 13 residues. Written as DNA, the CDR3 is TGTGCCAGCGCCGCCGGGGTCTCCTACGAGCAGTACTTC. Translated: CASAAGVSYEQYF.

This clone was counted a few times. This chain links TRBV6-1 with TRBJ1-6; possibly TRBD1 for D (5 bases). This CDR3 has 14 residues. The germline V and J ends were trimmed by 8 bases and 9 bases, with 17 bases remaining between them. Germline V gene data show CDR1 as MNHNS and CDR2 as SASEGT. The CDR3 spells CASSLGGVGSPLHF. The CDR3 bases are TGTGCCAGCTCCCTTGGGGGGGTTGGTTCACCCCTCCACTTT.

The chain joins TRBV12-5 to TRBJ2-2; maybe TRBD2 (5 bases). Germline loops: CDR1 LGHNT, CDR2 FRNRAP. This CDR3 contains 16 residues. V dropped 2 bases and J dropped 6 bases, with 16 bases sitting between them. The CDR3 loop is CASGLSHYRGSGELFF. The CDR3 bases are TGTGCTAGTGGTTTGTCTCACTACCGAGGGTCCGGGGAGCTGTTTTTT.

This clone was found once. The V gene is TRBV7-2, the J gene TRBJ2-1; the D call may be TRBD1 or TRBD2 (5 bases each). CDR1 is SGHTA, CDR2 FQGNSA, per germline. V lost 3 bases and J 7 bases, leaving 16 bases between the germline ends. This CDR3 comprises 15 residues. In DNA form, the CDR3 reads TGTGCCAGCAGCTTGGGGACCACCAATTCGAATGAGCAGTTCTTC. Its protein is CASSLGTTNSNEQFF.

The V gene is TRBV5-1, the J gene TRBJ2-5; 9 bases fit TRBD1. The closer fit of TRBJ2-7 to the DNA end suggests the J call may be wrong. Germline V CDR1 and CDR2: SGHRS, YFSETQ. The CDR3 is made up of 16 amino acids. The DNA for the CDR3 is TGCGCCAGCAGCTTGGGAGACAGGGGGTTCTCCTACGAGCAGTACTTC. Translation: CASSLGDRGFSYEQYF.

This rearrangement joins TRBV29-1 to TRBJ2-5, with D maybe TRBD2 (5 bases). Germline CDR1 is SQVTM and CDR2 is ANQGSEA. Trimming removed 3 bases from V and 4 bases from J, with 9 bases in between. The length of the CDR3 is 12 residues. The CDR3 DNA sequence: TGCAGCGTTGAGTTGGCGGGAGAGACCCAGTACTTC. The encoded protein is CSVELAGETQYF.

This chain links TRBV9 with TRBJ2-3; TRBD2 agrees at 7 bases. V shed 0 bases and J 8 bases; nucleotides not matched to a gene: 9. Germline values: CDR1 SGDLS, CDR2 YYNGEE. This CDR3 contains 15 residues. The CDR3 DNA sequence: TGTGCCAGCAGCGTAGAGCCTAGCGGAGATGGTACGCAGTATTTT. It codes for CASSVEPSGDGTQYF.

V gene TRBV13 combines with J gene TRBJ1-6, with D possibly TRBD1 on 5 matching bases. The V end lost 5 bases, the J end lost 13 bases, and 18 bases lay between the germline ends. CDR3 length: 14 amino acids. CDR1 PRHDT and CDR2 FYEKMQ come from the germline V gene (reference sequence). The CDR3 region is CASSLGQTIAPLHF. The DNA for the CDR3 is TGTGCCAGCAGCCTGGGGCAGACAATAGCCCCCCTCCACTTT.

This chain joins TRBV4-3 and TRBJ2-7; 8 nucleotides align to TRBD1. The CDR3 consists of 20 residues. Germline V CDR1 and CDR2: LGHNA, YSLEER. V dropped 0 bases and J dropped 3; count of bases not matched to a gene: 19. The CDR3 protein is CASSQDGIGDRSSSIYEQYF. The CDR3 DNA sequence: TGCGCCAGCAGCCAAGACGGTATAGGGGACAGGAGCTCGTCCATCTACGAGCAGTACTTC.

This clone was recorded a few times. Distinct nucleotide sequences in the sample also encode this CDR3. The chain couples TRBV7-3 to TRBJ2-2; D may correspond to TRBD1 or TRBD2 (6 bases each). This CDR3 contains 15 residues. CDR1 and CDR2 (germline): SGHTA, FQGTGA. The germline V and J ends were trimmed by 5 bases and 7 bases, with 17 bases remaining between them. CDR3 in DNA: TGTGCCAGCAGCCCAGATCGGGGGCCAGGCGGGGAGCTGTTTTTT. As protein: CASSPDRGPGGELFF.

This clone was detected once. The V gene is TRBV4-3, the J gene TRBJ2-1; D is uncertain. The V end was cut by 4 bases, the J end by 0 bases, with 10 bases between. The CDR3 spans 15 residues. Per germline, CDR1 LGHNA and CDR2 YSLEER. The DNA for the CDR3 is TGCGCCAGCAGCCCCGGGCCGGCCTCCTACAATGAGCAGTTCTTC. Translation: CASSPGPASYNEQFF.

The chain recombines TRBV5-8 with TRBJ1-4; D is unresolved. The CDR3 extends over 15 amino acids. CDR1 and CDR2 from the germline V gene are SGHTS and YDEGEE. The V end lost 1 base, the J end lost 7 bases, and 14 bases lay between the germline ends. For the CDR3, the DNA is TGTGCCAGCAGCTTGTATCAGATCGTTTCTGAAAAACTGTTTTTT. Protein product: CASSLYQIVSEKLFF.

The chain uses TRBV9 and TRBJ1-6, with D perhaps matching TRBD1 (5 bases). Germline CDR1 and CDR2: SGDLS and YYNGEE. V was cut by 3 bases and J by 6 bases, with 13 bases left in between. The length of the CDR3 is 15 residues. The CDR3 DNA reads as TGTGCCAGCAGCGGGCACCGGGACCCTAATTCACCCCTCCACTTT. Translating gives CASSGHRDPNSPLHF.

V is TRBV5-6 and J is TRBJ2-5; TRBD2 agrees at 8 bases. The J call may be incorrect, as the DNA end agrees better with TRBJ2-7. The CDR3 runs 14 residues. CDR1 and CDR2 (germline): SGHDT, YYEEEE. In nucleotides, the CDR3 is TGTGCCAGCAGCTTGCGACTAGCGACATACGAGCAGTACTTC. It translates to CASSLRLATYEQYF.